This T cell receptor beta chain originates from a study of pediatric ulcerative colitis. The CDR3 spans 15 residues. Germline V lookup: CDR1 MNHEY, CDR2 SVGAGI. V lost 10 bases to trimming and J lost 0 bases, with 16 bases between them. About this clone itself: Its target is not known.

Produced via immunoSEQ multiplex PCR; TCRdb's table is partial and in-frame only. This repertoire shows some 40,000 clones, 65% to 80% found once; its top ten account for around 7.8%. Study conclusions and caveats: Rectal pinch biopsies may have included blood-derived T cells, especially in patients with overt colitis. All ulcerative colitis patients, but no controls, carried a couple of rectal clonotypes. In rectum, acute severe colitis had expanded clones and less diversity.

During colonoscopy, one to two rectal pinch biopsies were collected. The sequencing input was gut tissue. The rearrangement joins TRBV6-5 to TRBJ1-3, with D tentatively TRBD1 (6 bases). The TCR was taken from a boy aged 5 to 17 with severe ulcerative colitis. For the CDR3, the DNA is TGTGCCACCCAAATCCGGGGGGCCTCTGGAAACACCATATATTTT. Translating it yields CATQIRGASGNTIYF.